Sequencing of this TCR beta chain was carried out in a study of cytomegalovirus exposure and HLA in healthy donors. The CDR3 has 16 residues. Trimming removed 0 bases from V and 4 bases from J; junction bases left unmatched: 5. The germline V gene encodes CDR1 ENHRY and CDR2 SYGVKD. Vbeta (60) and Jbeta (13) primers were used in the PCR. The table came from immunoSEQ multiplex PCR; TCRdb's copy has only in-frame clones and leaves some out. The sample contains over 200,000 clones, about three quarters of which appear only once. Sequenced: PBMCs. The chain has TRBV10-3 and TRBJ1-4; 7 bases fit TRBD1. This clonotype was sampled from a male donor in good health and CMV-seronegative. DNA for the CDR3: TGTGCCATCAGTGAGTCTGGACAGGCCAATAATGAAAAACTGTTTTTT. It yields the protein CAISESGQANNEKLFF.